Included here is one TCR beta chain sequence, with context. The entry originates in a study of blood T cell repertoires in COVID-19. Data came from immunoSEQ multiplex PCR; TCRdb stores just in-frame clones and leaves some out. The sample comprises about 140,000 clones, 80% to 90% of which are singletons, and roughly 1.6% rests with the top ten. The CDR3 length is 14 residues. Germline V gene lookup returns CDR1 SEHNR and CDR2 FQNEAQ (reference sequence). Trimming removed 4 bases from V and 7 bases from J; junction bases left unmatched: 4. This sequence joins TRBV7-9 and TRBJ2-7, with 13 bases that match TRBD2. The sample was peripheral blood. This TCR was sampled from a woman aged 50 to 60 with acute or convalescent COVID-19. This CDR3 reads CASSSQTSGREQYF. DNA of the CDR3: TGTGCCAGCAGCTCCCAGACTAGCGGGAGGGAGCAGTACTTC.